This TCR beta chain was sequenced for a study of beta chain features in type 1 diabetes. Study-wide points: Moderately but significantly shorter TCRB CDR3s were found in Type 1 diabetes patients in all four CD4+ subsets.

Expressed TCRB transcripts got sequenced, as all isolated RNA was reverse transcribed. Some 980,000 reads, on average, were obtained from stem cell-like memory T cell samples. The assay was immunoSEQ multiplex PCR, and TCRdb's table has in-frame clones only and misses some. This table has 45,000 to 60,000 clones, around 40% appearing once. In germline, CDR1 is SGHAT, CDR2 FQDESV (reference sequence). J lost 7 bases, V lost 5 bases, and 18 bases had no gene match. The CDR3 covers 18 residues. On this clone: Antigen specificity is unknown.

One heparinised draw, averaging about 110 mL, was taken per donor. Markers CD45RO/CCR7/CD25/CD127/CD95/CD27 served to sort CD4+ naive, central memory, regulatory and stem cell-like memory cells. Material for sequencing was stem cell memory CD4+ T cells from blood. The clonotype comes from a young man with type 1 diabetes. J is TRBJ2-1 and V is TRBV11-1, with 9 bases matching TRBD2. The CDR3 loop is CASSHYGVAGVVMNEQFF. The CDR3 nucleotides read TGTGCCAGCAGCCACTACGGGGTAGCGGGAGTCGTTATGAATGAGCAGTTCTTC. The full variable domain, completed using reference TRBV11-1 and TRBJ2-1, is EAEVAQSPRYKITEKSQAVAFWCDPISGHATLYWYRQILGQGPELLVQFQDESVVDDSQLPKDRFSAERLKGVDSTLKIQPAELGDSAMYLCASSHYGVAGVVMNEQFFGPGTRLTVL.